This T cell receptor beta chain comes out of a study of T cell clones after liver transplantation. Overall study context: A pre-transplant mixed lymphocyte reaction with TCRbeta sequencing defined graft-donor-reactive clones followed in post-transplant blood. Until 12-24 months post-transplant, subjects got standard immunosuppression and no induction.

Using immunoSEQ multiplex PCR, the repertoire was profiled, and TCRdb retains in-frame clones only, with some absent. The data hold around 97,000 clones, with around four fifths observed a single time. The CDR3 totals 14 residues. Germline V gene sequence: CDR1 SEHNR, CDR2 FQNEAQ (reference sequence). The source is a human patient who received a liver transplant. Some T cells may be transferred from the graft donor. The rearrangement joins TRBV7-9 to TRBJ2-6, with 12 bases lining up with TRBD1. Sequenced material: CD4+ T cells from blood, taken roughly 50 months after liver transplant. This chain's CDR3 is CAGQGASGANVLTF. The DNA of the CDR3 is TGTGCGGGACAGGGGGCTTCTGGGGCCAACGTCCTGACTTTC.